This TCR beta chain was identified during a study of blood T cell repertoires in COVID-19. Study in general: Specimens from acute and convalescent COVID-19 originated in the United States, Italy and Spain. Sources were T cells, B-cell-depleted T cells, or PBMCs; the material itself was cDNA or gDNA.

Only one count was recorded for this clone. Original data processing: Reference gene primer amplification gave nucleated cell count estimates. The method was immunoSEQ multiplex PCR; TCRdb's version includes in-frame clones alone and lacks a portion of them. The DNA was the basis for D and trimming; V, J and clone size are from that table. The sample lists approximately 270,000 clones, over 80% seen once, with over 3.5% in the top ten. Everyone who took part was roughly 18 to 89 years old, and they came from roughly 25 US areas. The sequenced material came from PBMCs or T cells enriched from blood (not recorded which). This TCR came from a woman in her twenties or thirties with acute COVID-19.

CDR3 bases: TGTGCCAGCAGCTTGATGGGGACTAGCTACGAGCAGTACTTC. It specifies CASSLMGTSYEQYF. V gene TRBV5-4 combines with J gene TRBJ2-7, with 8 bases matching TRBD2. Germline V CDR1 and CDR2: SGHNT, YYREEE (reference sequence). Germline trimming cut 1 base from V and 3 bases from J; bases unmatched to any gene: 3. The CDR3 runs to 14 residues. The complete variable domain, with remaining parts taken from reference TRBV5-4 and TRBJ2-7, reads ETGVTQSPTHLIKTRGQQVTLRCSSQSGHNTVSWYQQALGQGPQFIFQYYREEENGRGNFPPRFSGLQFPNYSSELNVNALELDDSALYLCASSLMGTSYEQYFGPGTRLTVT.